These T cell receptor beta chains were read from a single sample in a study of T cells in Graves' hyperthyroidism and ophthalmopathy. Each CDR3 protein gets one entry after TCRdb re-called the multiplex PCR reads with MiXCR. The repertoire holds roughly 720,000 distinct CDR3 sequences, with roughly 17% as singletons. The sequencing input was blood. Every receptor here comes from a man aged 50 to 60 with Graves' hyperthyroidism. The CDR3 runs from the conserved cysteine through the conserved F or W. A D gene is named only where the DNA matches it firmly. The size entry is marked missing in some rows and otherwise reads once, few, many or a size class.

CDR3 DNA: TGTGCCAGCTCACAGGTGGCTAGCGGGAGTCACAATGAGCAGTTCTTC
CDR3 protein: CASSQVASGSHNEQFF
V gene: TRBV18
J gene: TRBJ2-1
clone size: .
D gene: TRBD2

CDR3 DNA: TGTGCCAGCAGCGGGAGGTCGGGAAATGAGCAGTTCTTC
CDR3 protein: CASSGRSGNEQFF
V gene: TRBV11-1
J gene: TRBJ2-1
clone size: .
D gene: .

CDR3 DNA: TGTGCCAGCAGTTTACACACTAGCGGCTCCTACGAGCAGTACTTC
CDR3 protein: CASSLHTSGSYEQYF
V gene: TRBV28
J gene: TRBJ2-7
clone size: many
D gene: TRBD2

CDR3 DNA: TGTGCCAGCAGCTTCGGCCAGGTCTACGAGCAGTACTTC
CDR3 protein: CASSFGQVYEQYF
V gene: TRBV7-6
J gene: TRBJ2-7
clone size: many
D gene: .

CDR3 DNA: TGTGCCAGCATGCAGGGCTCTGGAAACACCATATATTTT
CDR3 protein: CASMQGSGNTIYF
V gene: TRBV7-9
J gene: TRBJ1-3
clone size: .
D gene: .

CDR3 DNA: TGTGCCAGCGCCTGGGGAAGCTCAAATGAGCAGTTCTTC
CDR3 protein: CASAWGSSNEQFF
V gene: TRBV9
J gene: TRBJ2-1
clone size: many
D gene: .

CDR3 DNA: TGCAGCGTTATAATGTCCTCTGAAGCTTTCTTT
CDR3 protein: CSVIMSSEAFF
V gene: TRBV29-1
J gene: TRBJ1-1
clone size: .
D gene: .

CDR3 DNA: TGTGCCAGCAGTTTAGCAGGGCGTTTAGCTTTCTTT
CDR3 protein: CASSLAGRLAFF
V gene: TRBV28
J gene: TRBJ1-1
clone size: .
D gene: .

CDR3 DNA: TGTGCCAGCAGTTTAGCGGTGCCCCCCGAGCAGTACTTC
CDR3 protein: CASSLAVPPEQYF
V gene: TRBV12-3/TRBV12-4
J gene: TRBJ2-7
clone size: many
D gene: .

CDR3 DNA: TGTGCCAGCAGCTTAGATTATACCGCCGGACAGTCAAAAGCCTACGAGCAGTACTTC
CDR3 protein: CASSLDYTAGQSKAYEQYF
V gene: TRBV7-2
J gene: TRBJ2-7
clone size: .
D gene: .

CDR3 DNA: TGTGCCAGCAGAGAAAGGGAGGGAACTGAAAAACTGTTTTTT
CDR3 protein: CASREREGTEKLFF
V gene: TRBV2
J gene: TRBJ1-4
clone size: many
D gene: .

CDR3 DNA: TGTGCCAGCAGTTTATCCCGGGATAGCCATGAGCAGTTCTTC
CDR3 protein: CASSLSRDSHEQFF
V gene: TRBV27
J gene: TRBJ2-1
clone size: many
D gene: .

CDR3 DNA: TGTGCCAGCAGTGCCGCGGGCCTAGCGGGAAACGAGCAGTACTTC
CDR3 protein: CASSAAGLAGNEQYF
V gene: TRBV12-3/TRBV12-4
J gene: TRBJ2-7
clone size: many
D gene: TRBD2

CDR3 DNA: TGTGCCATCAGTGCCTCGGGACAGGGGATAGATACGCAGTATTTT
CDR3 protein: CAISASGQGIDTQYF
V gene: TRBV10-3
J gene: TRBJ2-3
clone size: many
D gene: TRBD1

CDR3 DNA: TGCGCCAGCAGCTTGATACTAGTGAGTTACAATGAGCAGTTCTTC
CDR3 protein: CASSLILVSYNEQFF
V gene: TRBV5-1
J gene: TRBJ2-1
clone size: .
D gene: .

CDR3 DNA: TGTGCCATCAGTCCAAAGCGGGAGAACACCGGGGAGCTGTTTTTT
CDR3 protein: CAISPKRENTGELFF
V gene: TRBV10-3
J gene: TRBJ2-2
clone size: few
D gene: TRBD2

CDR3 DNA: TGTGCCAGCAGCTTAGTTGCGGGCCGGGGCACAGATACGCAGTATTTT
CDR3 protein: CASSLVAGRGTDTQYF
V gene: TRBV7-6
J gene: TRBJ2-3
clone size: many
D gene: .

CDR3 DNA: TGTGCCAGCAGAGGGGAGCGGGTTTCCTACAATGAGCAGTTCTTC
CDR3 protein: CASRGERVSYNEQFF
V gene: TRBV11-2
J gene: TRBJ2-1
clone size: many
D gene: .

CDR3 DNA: TGTGCCAGTAGTATAGAAGCTGCATCTGGGGCCAACGTCCTGACTTTC
CDR3 protein: CASSIEAASGANVLTF
V gene: TRBV19
J gene: TRBJ2-6
clone size: .
D gene: .

CDR3 DNA: TGTGCCAGCAGTTATAGGGGGCGGGTCACTGAAGCTTTCTTT
CDR3 protein: CASSYRGRVTEAFF
V gene: TRBV27
J gene: TRBJ1-1
clone size: .
D gene: TRBD1

CDR3 DNA: TGCGCCAGCAGTCGCCGGGACTATGAGCAGTTCTTC
CDR3 protein: CASSRRDYEQFF
V gene: TRBV10-2
J gene: TRBJ2-1
clone size: .
D gene: .

CDR3 DNA: TGTGCCAGTAGTATCCATCGGACAGGGCGCACAGATACGCAGTATTTT
CDR3 protein: CASSIHRTGRTDTQYF
V gene: TRBV19
J gene: TRBJ2-3
clone size: .
D gene: TRBD1

CDR3 DNA: TGCGCCAGCAGCGTGTTCGGACTAGATGCCGGGGAGCTGTTTTTT
CDR3 protein: CASSVFGLDAGELFF
V gene: TRBV5-1
J gene: TRBJ2-2
clone size: few
D gene: TRBD2

CDR3 DNA: TGCAGTGCTCAGACTAGCGGGAGGAGCACAGATACGCAGTATTTT
CDR3 protein: CSAQTSGRSTDTQYF
V gene: TRBV20-1
J gene: TRBJ2-3
clone size: many
D gene: TRBD2

CDR3 DNA: TGTGCCACCGCCAGGGCGGGAGCTATGGATGAGCAGTTCTTC
CDR3 protein: CATARAGAMDEQFF
V gene: TRBV24-1
J gene: TRBJ2-1
clone size: many
D gene: TRBD2

CDR3 DNA: TGTGCCAGCACCCCAAATTTTAGGGGGCCCGAAACGTTGGTTCGGCCCCAGCATTTT
CDR3 protein: CASTPNFRGPETLVRPQHF
V gene: TRBV6-1
J gene: TRBJ1-5
clone size: many
D gene: TRBD1

CDR3 DNA: TGTGCCACCAGCAGAGGGGAGGGAAGCTCCTACGAGCAGTACTTC
CDR3 protein: CATSRGEGSSYEQYF
V gene: TRBV15
J gene: TRBJ2-7
clone size: .
D gene: TRBD2

CDR3 DNA: TGTGCCAGCAGTTACTCGAATCGGGGGGCGGGCAATCAGCCCCAGCATTTT
CDR3 protein: CASSYSNRGAGNQPQHF
V gene: TRBV6-2/TRBV6-3
J gene: TRBJ1-5
clone size: .
D gene: .

CDR3 DNA: TGTGCCAGTGAGGGCGAGCAGTACTTC
CDR3 protein: CASEGEQYF
V gene: TRBV28
J gene: TRBJ2-7
clone size: many
D gene: .

CDR3 DNA: TGCAGCGTTTACAGGGGAGGGGTTACTGAAGCTTTCTTT
CDR3 protein: CSVYRGGVTEAFF
V gene: TRBV29-1
J gene: TRBJ1-1
clone size: .
D gene: TRBD1

CDR3 DNA: TGCGCCAGCAGCGCTGCGGGGACAGATACGCAGTATTTT
CDR3 protein: CASSAAGTDTQYF
V gene: TRBV4-3
J gene: TRBJ2-3
clone size: .
D gene: .

CDR3 DNA: TGTACCAGCAGTCCTACTAGCGGGGGTTACAATGAGCAGTTCTTC
CDR3 protein: CTSSPTSGGYNEQFF
V gene: TRBV12-3/TRBV12-4
J gene: TRBJ2-1
clone size: once
D gene: TRBD2